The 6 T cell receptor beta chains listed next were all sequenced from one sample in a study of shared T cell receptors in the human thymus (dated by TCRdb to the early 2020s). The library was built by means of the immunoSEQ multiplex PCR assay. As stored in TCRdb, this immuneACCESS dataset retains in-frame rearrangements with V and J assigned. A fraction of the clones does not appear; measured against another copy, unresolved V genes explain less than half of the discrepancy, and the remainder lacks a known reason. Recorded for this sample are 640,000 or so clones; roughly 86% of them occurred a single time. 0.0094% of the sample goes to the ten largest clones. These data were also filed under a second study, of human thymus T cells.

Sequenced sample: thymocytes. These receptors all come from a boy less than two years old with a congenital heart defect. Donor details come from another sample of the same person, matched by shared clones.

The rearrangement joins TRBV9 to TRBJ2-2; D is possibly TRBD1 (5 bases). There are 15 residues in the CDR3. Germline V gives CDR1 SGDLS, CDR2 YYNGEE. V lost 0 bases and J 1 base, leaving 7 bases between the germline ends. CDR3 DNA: TGTGCCAGCAGCGTAGGTAGGGGGAACACCGGGGAGCTGTTTTTT. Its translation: CASSVGRGNTGELFF.

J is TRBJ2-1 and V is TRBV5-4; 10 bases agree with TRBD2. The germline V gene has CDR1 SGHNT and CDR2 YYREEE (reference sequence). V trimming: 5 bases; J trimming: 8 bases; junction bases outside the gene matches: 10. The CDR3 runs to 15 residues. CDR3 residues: CASRSRAGGFYEQFF. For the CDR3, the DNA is TGTGCCAGCAGATCTAGAGCGGGGGGGTTTTATGAGCAGTTCTTC.

Here the CDR3 DNA reads TGTGCCAGCAGTCCAAGGGGTTGGGGTGAGCAGTTCTTC. The encoded protein is CASSPRGWGEQFF. This chain uses TRBV11-2 with TRBJ2-1; maybe TRBD1 (5 bases). Trimming took 6 bases from V and 9 from J, leaving 15 bases between them. The CDR3 contains 13 residues. Germline loops: CDR1 SGHAT, CDR2 FQNNGV.

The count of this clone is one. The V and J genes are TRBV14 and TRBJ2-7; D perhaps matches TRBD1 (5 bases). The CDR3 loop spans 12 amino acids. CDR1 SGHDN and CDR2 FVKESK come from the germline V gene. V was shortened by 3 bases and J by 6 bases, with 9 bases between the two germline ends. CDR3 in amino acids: CASSHQGGEQYF. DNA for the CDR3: TGTGCCAGCAGCCACCAGGGCGGCGAGCAGTACTTC.

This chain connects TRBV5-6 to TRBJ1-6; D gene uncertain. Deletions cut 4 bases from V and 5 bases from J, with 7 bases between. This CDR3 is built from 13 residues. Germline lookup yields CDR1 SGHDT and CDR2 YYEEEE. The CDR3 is CASSRSDNSPLHF. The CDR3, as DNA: TGTGCCAGCAGCCGATCAGATAATTCACCCCTCCACTTT.

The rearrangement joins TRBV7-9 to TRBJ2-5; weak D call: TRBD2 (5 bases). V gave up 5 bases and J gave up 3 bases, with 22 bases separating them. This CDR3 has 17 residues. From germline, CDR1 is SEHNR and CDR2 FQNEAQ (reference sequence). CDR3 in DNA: TGTGCCAGCAGCCCCTCCGGACGGGTTAAGACTAAAGAGACCCAGTACTTC. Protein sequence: CASSPSGRVKTKETQYF.